The 5 T cell receptor beta chains presented below share a single source sample, sequenced in a study of T cell responses to AZD1222 COVID-19 vaccine. Only in-frame clones appear in the TCRdb table, and some are missing; sequencing was by immunoSEQ multiplex PCR. The sample includes over 95,000 clones, 70% to 90% of them seen just once. The sequencing used peripheral blood, collected 28 days after the second AZD1222 dose. The receptors were gathered from an adult who received the AZD1222 COVID-19 vaccine.

The rearrangement links TRBV9 to TRBJ1-2; tentatively, D is TRBD1 (5 bases). CDR1 SGDLS and CDR2 YYNGEE come from the germline V gene. V lost 3 bases and J lost 6, with 15 bases in between. The CDR3 is made up of 14 amino acids. CDR3 protein: CASSEGSHVDGYTF. The CDR3 region has the DNA TGTGCCAGCAGCGAGGGGAGTCATGTCGATGGCTACACCTTC.

V is TRBV7-8 and J is TRBJ2-2, with D tentatively TRBD1 (5 bases). CDR1 is SGHVS, CDR2 FQNEAQ, per germline. The V and J ends lost 5 bases and 5 bases respectively, with 15 bases between them. The CDR3 spans 15 residues. CDR3 residues: CASSTGRLITGELFF. CDR3 DNA sequence: TGTGCCAGCAGCACAGGTCGCTTGATTACCGGGGAGCTGTTTTTT.

This clone has only one observation. The CDR3 region has the DNA TGTGCCAGCAGCTTAAGGGACGGCAATCAGCCCCAGCATTTT. Encoded protein: CASSLRDGNQPQHF. The V and J genes are TRBV7-2 and TRBJ1-5; D may be TRBD1 (5 bases). V lost 2 bases and J 2 bases, leaving 7 bases between the germline ends. In germline, CDR1 is SGHTA, CDR2 FQGNSA. CDR3 length: 14 residues.

The chain joins TRBV2 to TRBJ2-2, with 8 nucleotides matching TRBD1. The length of the CDR3 is 15 residues. CDR1 SNHLY and CDR2 FYNNEI come from the germline V gene. Losses at the gene ends were 4 bases for V and 4 bases for J; bases not matched to a gene: 5. The CDR3 DNA reads as TGTGCCAGCAGTGTCGACAGGGGATTCACCGGGGAGCTGTTTTTT. Residues: CASSVDRGFTGELFF.

The genes are TRBV5-8 and TRBJ1-1, with 8 nucleotides matching TRBD1. Trimming removed 2 bases from V and 1 base from J; junction bases left unmatched: 7. The CDR3 spans 16 residues. Germline V gives CDR1 SGHTS, CDR2 YDEGEE. The CDR3 loop reads CASSLSTGASNTEAFF. The CDR3 nucleotides are TGTGCCAGCAGCTTATCGACAGGGGCCTCGAACACTGAAGCTTTCTTT.